Below are 2 T cell receptor beta chains sequenced from a single sample in a study of radiotherapy plus CTLA-4 blockade in lung cancer. Profiled with immunoSEQ multiplex PCR; TCRdb holds only in-frame clones, not every one. This sample carries tens of thousands of clones, about 88% of them seen once, and the ten largest clones take over 15%. This material consisted of peripheral blood, taken from a patient treated with radiotherapy plus ipilimumab. The receptors derive from a human donor with non-small cell lung cancer that progressed on radiotherapy plus ipilimumab.

The rearrangement links TRBV5-6 to TRBJ2-7; D unclear. Trimming left V 1 base short and J 3 bases short, with 11 bases between. The CDR3 is made up of 14 amino acids. The germline V gene has CDR1 SGHDT and CDR2 YYEEEE. CDR3 amino acids: CASSLSSPGYEQYF. In DNA form, the CDR3 reads TGTGCCAGCAGCTTGAGTAGCCCCGGCTACGAGCAGTACTTC.

The rearrangement joins TRBV7-2 to TRBJ1-2; 8 nucleotides agree with TRBD1. V trimming: 7 bases; J trimming: 6 bases; junction bases outside the gene matches: 10. The length of the CDR3 is 14 residues. Germline CDR1 is SGHTA and CDR2 is FQGNSA. The CDR3 DNA is TGTGCCAGCACCACTCGATCAGGGGGCGATGGCTACACCTTC. It is translated as CASTTRSGGDGYTF.